The 32 T cell receptor beta chains presented below share a single source sample, sequenced in a study of shared clonotypes between healthy human individuals. Measured with immunoSEQ multiplex PCR; TCRdb has only the in-frame clones, and not every one. This sample has under 2.5 million clones; under 95% occur once, and the top ten carry 0.3% to 0.45%. Sample: naive CD4+ T cells from PBMCs. Indicated subset: CD45RA+ positively selected. The receptors originated from a man younger than 35 in good health. Some clones in this sample may be carry-over from other donors' samples.

The J gene is TRBJ1-1, the V gene TRBV6-5; no definite D call. V was clipped by 4 bases and J by 6 bases, with 9 bases between them. In germline, CDR1 is MNHEY, CDR2 SVGAGI. The length of the CDR3 is 12 residues. The DNA for the CDR3 is TGTGCCAGCAGTTTGCCAAATCCTGAAGCTTTCTTT. It specifies CASSLPNPEAFF.

The chain carries TRBV9 and TRBJ2-3, with D possibly matching TRBD2 (5 bases). The CDR3 loop spans 15 amino acids. Germline CDR1 reads SGDLS; CDR2 reads YYNGEE. V gave up 1 base and J gave up 5 bases, with 14 bases separating them. The CDR3 here is CASSVISGRVDTQYF. The CDR3 DNA follows: TGTGCCAGCAGCGTAATAAGCGGTAGGGTAGATACGCAGTATTTT. Combining the CDR3 with reference TRBV9 and TRBJ2-3 gives the whole variable domain DSGVTQTPKHLITATGQRVTLRCSPRSGDLSVYWYQQSLDQGLQFLIQYYNGEERAKGNILERFSAQQFPDLHSELNLSSLELGDSALYFCASSVISGRVDTQYFGPGTRLTVL.

To note about this clone: The sample contains more than one DNA sequence encoding this CDR3. The rearrangement uses TRBV11-3 and TRBJ1-1; D is undetermined. This CDR3 is 13 amino acids long. CDR1 SGHNT and CDR2 YENEEA come from the germline V gene. V lost 3 bases and J lost 1, with 6 bases in between. CDR3 coding DNA: TGTGCCAGCAGCTTGAGAAGGAACACTGAAGCTTTCTTT. Protein product: CASSLRRNTEAFF.

This clone has just one count. The chain couples TRBV11-3 to TRBJ2-4; the D gene is possibly TRBD1 (6 bases). Deletions cut 5 bases from V and 2 bases from J, with 13 bases between. Germline-derived CDR1 and CDR2 are SGHNT and YENEEA. The CDR3 is made up of 15 amino acids. CDR3 DNA: TGTGCCAGCAGCCCGATGGACAGAACCAAAAACATTCAGTACTTC. This translates into CASSPMDRTKNIQYF.

This chain connects TRBV6-6 to TRBJ1-5; D gene ambiguous. V was trimmed by 6 bases and J by 7 bases, leaving 19 bases between them. Germline-derived CDR1 and CDR2 are MNHNY and SVGAGI (reference sequence). The CDR3 consists of 15 residues. DNA of the CDR3: TGTGCCAGCAGACCCCTTGCCGGGGTTGGGCAGCCCCAGCATTTT. Translating gives CASRPLAGVGQPQHF.

The V gene is TRBV4-2, the J gene TRBJ2-3, with D perhaps being TRBD1 or TRBD2 (5 bases each). Per the germline V gene, CDR1 is LGHNA and CDR2 is YNFKEQ. The CDR3 sequence is 15 residues long. Trimming took 3 bases from V and 2 from J, leaving 12 bases between them. The CDR3 sequence: CASSQGELDTDTQYF. As DNA, the CDR3 is TGTGCCAGCAGCCAGGGGGAGTTGGACACAGATACGCAGTATTTT.

Worth noting for this clone: The sample carries other DNA sequences with the same CDR3. This chain joins TRBV27 and TRBJ2-7; 7 positions agree with TRBD1. Germline lookup yields CDR1 MNHEY and CDR2 SMNVEV (reference sequence). The CDR3 spans 15 residues. V shed 5 bases, J shed 0 bases, and the junction held 7 bases outside the gene matches. The CDR3 is CASSTLTGSSYEQYF. The CDR3 DNA sequence: TGTGCCAGCAGTACGTTGACAGGGAGCTCCTACGAGCAGTACTTC.

J is TRBJ2-1 and V is TRBV19; unclear D gene. Germline-derived CDR1 and CDR2 are LNHDA and SQIVND (reference sequence). Trimming took 7 bases from V and 4 from J, leaving 17 bases between them. CDR3 length: 15 residues. The CDR3 DNA follows: TGTGCCAGTATGCTCAACCCGATGGGTTACAATGAGCAGTTCTTC. This translates into CASMLNPMGYNEQFF.

The J gene is TRBJ2-3, the V gene TRBV27, with 8 bases matching TRBD1. After removal of 7 bases from V and 2 bases from J, the junction contained 14 bases not matched to a gene. In germline, CDR1 is MNHEY, CDR2 SMNVEV (reference sequence). The CDR3 length is 17 residues. The CDR3 loop is CASTRPGGTRDTDTQYF. CDR3 bases: TGTGCCAGCACGAGGCCAGGGGGCACCCGAGACACAGATACGCAGTATTTT.

The chain carries TRBV5-6 and TRBJ2-1, with D tentatively TRBD2 (5 bases). CDR3 length: 13 residues. Looked up from germline, CDR1 is SGHDT and CDR2 is YYEEEE. With 2 bases removed from V and 4 bases from J, the gap between germline ends came to 7 bases. The DNA of the CDR3 is TGTGCCAGCAGCTTAGCGGTGTACAATGAGCAGTTCTTC. Amino acid sequence: CASSLAVYNEQFF.

This rearrangement joins TRBV15 to TRBJ1-4; D is unresolved. The CDR3 is 13 amino acids. The V and J ends lost 3 bases and 8 bases respectively, with 10 bases between them. Germline V gene sequence: CDR1 LNHNV, CDR2 YYDKDF (reference sequence). CDR3 sequence reads: CATSRGRMEKLFF. The CDR3 nucleotides read TGTGCCACCAGCAGGGGGAGGATGGAAAAACTGTTTTTT.

This clone has just one count. J is TRBJ1-1 and V is TRBV7-3, with D hard to call. Trimming took 1 base from V and 5 from J, leaving 11 bases between them. The CDR3 loop spans 14 amino acids. Germline values: CDR1 SGHTA, CDR2 FQGTGA. The CDR3 spells CASSLRGYPTEAFF. The CDR3 DNA sequence: TGTGCCAGCAGCTTAAGGGGTTATCCGACTGAAGCTTTCTTT.

V and J are TRBV5-1 and TRBJ2-3; weak D call: TRBD2 (6 bases). The V and J ends lost 3 bases and 6 bases respectively, with 17 bases between them. Germline CDR1 and CDR2: SGHRS and YFSETQ. This CDR3 contains 15 residues. CDR3 protein: CASSSRGGGADTQYF. CDR3 in DNA: TGCGCCAGCAGCTCCCGAGGTGGAGGGGCCGATACGCAGTATTTT.

The chain carries TRBV11-2 and TRBJ2-3; D gene uncertain. CDR3 length: 14 residues. CDR1 SGHAT and CDR2 FQNNGV come from the germline V gene. Trimming shortened V by 4 bases and J by 3 bases, and 11 bases separated the two germline ends. The chain's CDR3 is CASSSTVGTDTQYF. CDR3 DNA sequence: TGTGCCAGCAGCTCGACGGTTGGGACAGATACGCAGTATTTT.

Concerning this clone: Other DNA sequences within the sample encode an identical CDR3. The rearrangement links TRBV30 to TRBJ1-1; no clear D. CDR1 and CDR2 from the germline V gene are GTSNPN and SVGIG (reference sequence). The length of the CDR3 is 13 residues. The ends were cut back, 0 bases at V and 0 bases at J, with 5 bases in the middle. This chain's CDR3 is CAWSVRVNTEAFF. CDR3 sequence (DNA): TGTGCCTGGAGTGTAAGAGTGAACACTGAAGCTTTCTTT.

This chain uses TRBV28 with TRBJ1-2; TRBD1 aligns across 8 bases. The V segment lost 7 bases and the J segment 7 bases; nucleotides outside the gene matches: 20. The CDR3 runs to 17 residues. CDR1 and CDR2 (germline): MDHEN, SYDVKM. The CDR3 region has the DNA TGTGCCAGCATCTCCCGCCCCGCCGACAGGGGAACCACTGGCTACACCTTC. Encoded protein: CASISRPADRGTTGYTF.

V is TRBV10-3 and J is TRBJ2-1; TRBD2 matches 11 bases. J was trimmed by 9 bases and V by 5 bases; bases with no gene match: 9. CDR3 size: 15 residues. The germline CDR1 and CDR2 sequences are ENHRY and SYGVKD. The CDR3 is CAISPLAGGVSEQFF. In nucleotides, the CDR3 is TGTGCCATCAGTCCCTTAGCGGGAGGGGTTAGTGAGCAGTTCTTC.

This chain joins TRBV5-6 and TRBJ1-2; TRBD1 matches at 10 bases. Germline V CDR1 and CDR2: SGHDT, YYEEEE. The CDR3 sequence is 12 residues long. After removal of 4 bases from V and 8 bases from J, the junction contained 2 bases not matched to a gene. Here the CDR3 reads CASSDRGQGYTF. In nucleotides, the CDR3 is TGTGCCAGCAGCGACAGGGGGCAGGGCTACACCTTC.

The count of this clone is one. The chain links TRBV7-9 to TRBJ2-2; D may be TRBD1 or TRBD2 (6 bases each). This CDR3 contains 16 residues. Germline CDR1 reads SEHNR; CDR2 reads FQNEAQ (reference sequence). V was cut by 0 bases and J by 2 bases, with 10 bases left in between. CDR3 nucleotides: TGTGCCAGCAGCTTAGCGCGGGACATAAACACCGGGGAGCTGTTTTTT. This sequence encodes CASSLARDINTGELFF.

V usage is TRBV30 and J usage is TRBJ2-3, with 16 bases identical to TRBD2. The germline V gene has CDR1 GTSNPN and CDR2 SVGIG (reference sequence). Unmatched junction bases numbered 10, after V lost 2 bases and J lost 5 bases. This CDR3 comprises 18 residues. The CDR3 protein is CAWSRGTSGRARRDTQYF. Here the CDR3 DNA reads TGTGCCTGGAGTAGGGGGACTAGCGGGAGGGCCAGAAGAGATACGCAGTATTTT.

The chain couples TRBV9 to TRBJ2-5, with D possibly being TRBD1 or TRBD2 (6 bases each). Germline V gene lookup returns CDR1 SGDLS and CDR2 YYNGEE. The V end was cut by 3 bases, the J end by 9 bases, with 18 bases between. The length of the CDR3 is 14 residues. The CDR3 DNA reads as TGTGCCAGCAGCGGTCGACAGGAACGGGGGCCCCAGTACTTC. This gives the protein CASSGRQERGPQYF.

CDR3 DNA: TGTGCCAGTAGTGGGTCGGCCGGGAGGTCCTACGAGCAGTACTTC. Amino acids: CASSGSAGRSYEQYF. J is TRBJ2-7 and V is TRBV19; 7 nucleotides align to TRBD2. V shed 5 bases, J shed 1 base, and the junction held 8 bases outside the gene matches. Germline values: CDR1 LNHDA, CDR2 SQIVND (reference sequence). The CDR3 contains 15 residues.

This clone was recorded once. The CDR3 spells CASSLVGGTSGGYNEQFF. As DNA, the CDR3 is TGTGCCAGCAGCCTGGTAGGGGGGACAAGCGGCGGATACAATGAGCAGTTCTTC. The V and J genes are TRBV11-3 and TRBJ2-1; tentatively, D is TRBD1 or TRBD2 (6 bases each). The CDR3 covers 18 residues. CDR1 SGHNT and CDR2 YENEEA come from the germline V gene. The V gene lost 5 bases and the J gene lost 4 bases, with 24 bases spanning the gap.

The chain has TRBV6-6 and TRBJ2-2; D unclear. V lost 6 bases to trimming and J lost 4 bases, with 12 bases between them. Germline-derived CDR1 and CDR2 are MNHNY and SVGAGI (reference sequence). The CDR3 consists of 14 residues. The CDR3 DNA reads TGTGCCAGCAGATTCAGGCAGTTCACCGGGGAGCTGTTTTTT. Translation: CASRFRQFTGELFF.

The genes are TRBV10-3 and TRBJ2-1; weak D call: TRBD2 (5 bases). The length of the CDR3 is 16 residues. CDR1 and CDR2 (germline): ENHRY, SYGVKD. Trimming cost V 1 base and J 5 bases, with 15 bases left between them. CDR3 in DNA: TGTGCCATCAGTGAGTTCCGGGAAGGCGGTAACAATGAGCAGTTCTTC. Protein product: CAISEFREGGNNEQFF.

The chain employs TRBV9 and TRBJ1-1; 7 positions match TRBD1. This CDR3 is built from 17 residues. Germline CDR1 is SGDLS and CDR2 is YYNGEE. J gave up 3 bases and V 1 base, and 12 bases lay outside the gene matches. The CDR3 protein is CASSVSVTGSRDTEAFF. CDR3 bases: TGTGCCAGCAGCGTAAGTGTGACAGGGTCGAGAGACACTGAAGCTTTCTTT.

The J gene is TRBJ1-4, the V gene TRBV4-3; D may be TRBD1 (5 bases). The length of the CDR3 is 14 residues. Germline assignment: CDR1 LGHNA and CDR2 YSLEER. V lost 1 base, J lost 6 bases, and 9 bases lay in between. Here the CDR3 reads CASSQGQLHEKLFF. CDR3 in DNA: TGCGCCAGCAGCCAAGGACAGCTCCATGAAAAACTGTTTTTT.

The rearrangement links TRBV9 to TRBJ1-1; 7 positions match TRBD1. The CDR3 has 14 residues. Trimming cost V 3 bases and J 0 bases; bases outside gene matches: 2. Germline V CDR1 and CDR2: SGDLS, YYNGEE. The DNA of the CDR3 is TGTGCCAGCAGCGGCAGGGGGATGAACACTGAAGCTTTCTTT. Translated: CASSGRGMNTEAFF.

This clone has just one count. This chain uses TRBV30 with TRBJ1-2, with D possibly matching TRBD1 (5 bases). The V gene's germline CDR1 is GTSNPN and CDR2 SVGIG (reference sequence). Trimming stripped 0 bases from V and 8 bases from J, with 19 bases between. The CDR3 runs to 15 residues. CDR3 nucleotides: TGTGCCTGGAGTGTAGCGGGGGGAAATTCTCGGGGCTACACCTTC. This codes for CAWSVAGGNSRGYTF.

The V call is TRBV28, the J call TRBJ2-3, with 7 bases fitting TRBD2. Per germline, CDR1 MDHEN and CDR2 SYDVKM. The CDR3 extends over 14 amino acids. The junction had 9 bases not matched to a gene; V was cut back by 11 bases and J by 1 base. The CDR3 loop reads CAVTGGGRTDTQYF. The CDR3, as DNA: TGTGCCGTCACTGGCGGGGGACGCACAGATACGCAGTATTTT.

This chain uses TRBV2 with TRBJ1-5; 7 bases fit TRBD1. The trim removed 7 bases at V and 7 bases at J, leaving 13 bases unmatched. In germline, CDR1 is SNHLY, CDR2 FYNNEI. The CDR3 runs 15 residues. As DNA, the CDR3 is TGTGCCAGCACTTTCATCGTAGGGGGCGGCCAGCCCCAGCATTTT. Protein: CASTFIVGGGQPQHF.

This sequence joins TRBV5-1 and TRBJ2-5, with a tentative D call TRBD2 (5 bases). The germline V and J ends were trimmed by 0 bases and 5 bases, with 14 bases remaining between them. Germline CDR1 is SGHRS and CDR2 is YFSETQ. This CDR3 has 15 amino acids. The CDR3 is CASSLEASRWETQYF. In DNA, the CDR3 is TGCGCCAGCAGCTTGGAGGCTAGCAGGTGGGAGACCCAGTACTTC.